The 27 T cell receptor beta chains below come from one sample, sequenced in a study of Tregs in tolerant kidney transplant recipients. The nonmyeloablative bone marrow transplants came from related graft donors, with transient mixed chimerism. Using immunoSEQ multiplex PCR, the repertoire was profiled, and TCRdb retains in-frame clones only, with some absent. The data show tens of thousands of clones, over 75% seen once. The specimen comprised CD4+ T cells from blood (PBMCs), sampled 24 months after the transplant. These receptor sequences come from a human patient who received a combined kidney and bone marrow transplant. Some T cells may possibly be graft donor cells.

This clone turned up a few times. CDR3 DNA: TGTGCCAGCAGTCCCGGAGTTACTAGCGGGGGGTCTGAGCAGTTCTTC. It specifies CASSPGVTSGGSEQFF. The gene calls are TRBV6-6 and TRBJ2-1; 12 bases agree with TRBD2. After removal of 5 bases from V and 9 bases from J, the junction contained 11 bases not matched to a gene. The CDR3 runs to 16 residues. CDR1 and CDR2 (germline): MNHNY, SVGAGI (reference sequence).

The DNA for the CDR3 is TGTGCCAGCAGCAGAAGGACAGGGTTAGAGACCCAGTACTTC. Protein: CASSRRTGLETQYF. This chain connects TRBV5-5 to TRBJ2-5, with TRBD1 matching over 8 bases. The CDR3 sequence is 14 residues long. With V trimmed by 4 bases and J by 4 bases, 6 bases remained unmatched. In germline, CDR1 is SGHKS, CDR2 YYEKEE (reference sequence).

This chain connects TRBV9 to TRBJ2-5, with D uncertain. Trimming pared 0 bases from V and 5 bases from J, leaving 11 bases between. Germline CDR1 is SGDLS and CDR2 is YYNGEE. The CDR3 loop spans 14 amino acids. The CDR3: CASSVGPLGETQYF. The CDR3 DNA sequence: TGTGCCAGCAGCGTAGGCCCCCTCGGGGAGACCCAGTACTTC.

The chain has TRBV7-6 and TRBJ2-1, with no clear D. Germline lookup yields CDR1 SGHVS and CDR2 FNYEAQ. The V and J ends lost 5 bases and 4 bases respectively, with 18 bases between them. This CDR3 has 16 residues. CDR3 sequence: CASSPPGSRMYNEQFF. The CDR3 DNA reads as TGTGCCAGCAGCCCGCCAGGCTCCCGAATGTACAATGAGCAGTTCTTC.

The J gene is TRBJ2-5, the V gene TRBV20-1; no firm D call. The J call may be incorrect, as the DNA end agrees better with TRBJ2-7. CDR3 length: 10 residues. Germline CDR1 is DFQATT and CDR2 is SNEGSKA (reference sequence). CDR3 in DNA: TGCAGTGCCCCGTCCTACGAGCAGTACTTC. This codes for CSAPSYEQYF.

This chain uses TRBV6-5 with TRBJ2-5; 9 bases match TRBD1. Losses at the gene ends were 0 bases for V and 5 bases for J; bases not matched to a gene: 7. The CDR3 is 16 amino acids. Germline CDR1 MNHEY, CDR2 SVGAGI. The CDR3 DNA sequence: TGTGCCAGCAGTTACTCGAAGGACAGGGGTCGGGAGACCCAGTACTTC. Its translation: CASSYSKDRGRETQYF.

The chain recombines TRBV28 with TRBJ1-2, with D possibly TRBD1 on 6 matching bases. The CDR3 has 16 residues. Deletions cut 6 bases from V and 1 base from J, with 18 bases between. Germline V CDR1 and CDR2: MDHEN, SYDVKM. DNA for the CDR3: TGTGCCAGCAGCATATCGACAGGATTAAGTAACTATGGCTACACCTTC. The encoded protein is CASSISTGLSNYGYTF.

V is TRBV5-4 and J is TRBJ2-1; perhaps TRBD2 as D (6 bases). Germline values: CDR1 SGHNT, CDR2 YYREEE (reference sequence). This CDR3 has 16 amino acids. V lost 0 bases to trimming and J lost 4 bases, with 14 bases between them. CDR3 DNA sequence: TGTGCCAGCAGCTTGGATAGTAGCGGACCGTACAATGAGCAGTTCTTC. The encoded protein is CASSLDSSGPYNEQFF.

Points on this clone: At one of its ends the junction is not consistent with the germline gene, which may arise from a read error. The V gene is TRBV29-1, the J gene TRBJ2-2, with D tentatively TRBD1 (6 bases). The CDR3 spans 14 residues. Per germline, CDR1 SQVTM and CDR2 ANQGSEA. CDR3 in DNA: TGCAGCGTGCGGAACAGGGAGAACGCCGGGGAGCTGTTTTTT. This sequence encodes CSVRNRENAGELFF.

The V gene is TRBV11-2, the J gene TRBJ2-7; 7 nucleotides match TRBD1. The CDR3 totals 14 residues. Trimming at V came to 4 bases and at J to 7 bases, leaving 10 bases not matched to a gene. Germline V gene data show CDR1 as SGHAT and CDR2 as FQNNGV. CDR3 sequence reads: CASSSVKGAGEQYF. Written as DNA, the CDR3 is TGTGCCAGCAGCTCAGTCAAGGGGGCTGGGGAGCAGTACTTC.

This chain uses TRBV11-2 with TRBJ2-3; TRBD2 matches at 8 bases. Germline V gene data show CDR1 as SGHAT and CDR2 as FQNNGV. There are 16 residues in the CDR3. Trimming at V came to 5 bases and at J to 5 bases, leaving 12 bases not matched to a gene. Here the CDR3 reads CASSTPTAGGIDTQYF. CDR3 coding DNA: TGTGCCAGCAGCACCCCGACGGCGGGAGGAATAGATACGCAGTATTTT.

The rearrangement links TRBV27 to TRBJ2-7; 7 bases line up with TRBD1. In germline, CDR1 is MNHEY, CDR2 SMNVEV (reference sequence). With 5 bases clipped from V and 3 bases from J, the junction kept 10 bases outside the gene matches. This CDR3 region has 15 residues. The CDR3 nucleotides read TGTGCCAGCAGTACCGCCGGGACAGCAAACTACGAGCAGTACTTC. Encoded protein: CASSTAGTANYEQYF.

CDR3 in DNA: TGTGCCAGCACCTACGGGGTCATGAACACTGAAGCTTTCTTT. Protein: CASTYGVMNTEAFF. The gene calls are TRBV5-4 and TRBJ1-1, with no clear D. V gave up 6 bases and J gave up 0 bases, with 12 bases separating them. Germline V gene lookup returns CDR1 SGHNT and CDR2 YYREEE (reference sequence). The CDR3 extends over 14 amino acids.

This chain connects TRBV7-3 to TRBJ2-5, with 8 bases that match TRBD1. Germline CDR1 is SGHTA and CDR2 is FQGTGA. J was trimmed by 5 bases and V by 6 bases; bases with no gene match: 17. This CDR3 comprises 17 residues. The CDR3 coding sequence is TGTGCCAGCAGTCCAGGGTGGGGACAGGTTGAGGTGGAGACCCAGTACTTC. It encodes CASSPGWGQVEVETQYF.

The chain combines TRBV11-3 with TRBJ2-2, with D maybe TRBD2 (5 bases). V gave up 5 bases and J gave up 6 bases, with 22 bases separating them. Germline CDR1 is SGHNT and CDR2 is YENEEA. This CDR3 region has 17 residues. DNA for the CDR3: TGTGCCAGCAGCATTCACGTGAGGGCTTCCTCCGCCGGGGAGCTGTTTTTT. Translated, it gives CASSIHVRASSAGELFF.

The chain links TRBV6-1 to TRBJ2-2; TRBD1 is a possible D gene (6 bases). The CDR3 loop spans 14 amino acids. V shed 10 bases and J shed 3 bases, with 15 bases lying between them. Germline CDR1 is MNHNS and CDR2 is SASEGT. This CDR3 is CATYRQVYTGELFF. The CDR3 nucleotides are TGTGCCACCTATAGACAGGTCTACACCGGGGAGCTGTTTTTT.

In its sample, this clone was seen a few times. The chain employs TRBV27 and TRBJ1-1, with D perhaps matching TRBD1 (5 bases). Trimming took off 3 bases at V and 3 bases at J, with 11 bases between the two ends. The germline V gene encodes CDR1 MNHEY and CDR2 SMNVEV (reference sequence). The CDR3 length is 14 residues. CDR3 sequence: CASSFLGRDTEAFF. CDR3 sequence (DNA): TGTGCCAGCAGTTTTTTGGGGCGAGACACTGAAGCTTTCTTT.

Points on this clone: The same CDR3 also results from other DNA sequences found in this sample. The chain carries TRBV4-3 and TRBJ1-6; perhaps TRBD1 as D (5 bases). The length of the CDR3 is 20 residues. Germline assignment: CDR1 LGHNA and CDR2 YSLEER. V was clipped by 0 bases and J by 0 bases, with 18 bases between them. CDR3 in DNA: TGCGCCAGCAGCCAAGATTTAGGACATCAGACAGACTCCTATAATTCACCCCTCCACTTT. Translated: CASSQDLGHQTDSYNSPLHF.

About this clone: Different DNA sequences within this sample yield the same CDR3. The chain carries TRBV10-3 and TRBJ1-6, with 7 bases that match TRBD1. The CDR3 is made up of 16 amino acids. V was pared by 2 bases and J by 0 bases, with 1 base of the junction left unmatched. The germline V gene has CDR1 ENHRY and CDR2 SYGVKD. CDR3 in DNA: TGTGCCATCAGTGAGCGGGACAGCTCCTATAATTCACCCCTCCACTTT. Encoded protein: CAISERDSSYNSPLHF.

This chain connects TRBV7-7 to TRBJ1-1; a possible D gene is TRBD1 (5 bases). This CDR3 is built from 13 residues. Trimming stripped 5 bases from V and 0 bases from J, with 7 bases between. Germline values: CDR1 SSHAT, CDR2 FNYEAQ (reference sequence). The CDR3 sequence: CASSATVNTEAFF. In DNA form, the CDR3 reads TGTGCCAGCAGCGCGACAGTGAACACTGAAGCTTTCTTT.

This sequence joins TRBV7-9 and TRBJ2-7; 12 positions agree with TRBD1. This CDR3 is built from 14 residues. V dropped 4 bases and J dropped 5; count of bases not matched to a gene: 3. Germline loops: CDR1 SEHNR, CDR2 FQNEAQ (reference sequence). The CDR3 protein is CASSSGTGGDEQYF. The CDR3 DNA is TGTGCCAGCAGCTCCGGGACAGGGGGCGACGAGCAGTACTTC.

The chain joins TRBV6-5 to TRBJ1-2, with 9 bases fitting TRBD1. The CDR3 is made up of 15 amino acids. The V gene end was trimmed by 6 bases and the J gene end by 0 bases; junction bases not matched to a gene: 5. Germline V gene sequence: CDR1 MNHEY, CDR2 SVGAGI. For the CDR3, the DNA is TGTGCCAGCAGATACCGGGACAGGGCTAACTATGGCTACACCTTC. Translating gives CASRYRDRANYGYTF.

The count of this clone is one. The chain recombines TRBV18 with TRBJ2-5; TRBD2 aligns across 7 bases. The CDR3 covers 14 residues. Looked up from germline, CDR1 is KGHSH and CDR2 is LQKENI. After removal of 1 base from V and 1 base from J, the junction contained 0 bases not matched to a gene. CDR3 coding DNA: TGTGCCAGCTCACCACGGGGGGGCCAAGAGACCCAGTACTTC. It encodes CASSPRGGQETQYF. Full variable domain (rest looked up from reference TRBV18 and TRBJ2-5): NAGVMQNPRHLVRRRGQEARLRCSPMKGHSHVYWYRQLPEEGLKFMVYLQKENIIDESGMPKERFSAEFPKEGPSILRIQQVVRGDSAAYFCASSPRGGQETQYFGPGTRLLVL.

Concerning this clone: Sequence at one end of the junction differs from germline and may be a read error. The rearrangement joins TRBV10-2 to TRBJ2-7, with D perhaps TRBD1 (6 bases). CDR1 WSHSY and CDR2 SAAADI come from the germline V gene. CDR3 length: 13 amino acids. This chain's CDR3 is CASRKGQEGVRDF. For the CDR3, the DNA is TGCGCCAGCAGGAAGGGACAAGAGGGGGTAAGGGACTTC.

The chain carries TRBV11-3 and TRBJ2-7, with 7 bases identical to TRBD2. CDR1 is SGHNT and CDR2 is YENEEA in the germline V gene. With 3 bases clipped from V and 7 bases from J, the junction kept 12 bases outside the gene matches. CDR3 length equals 15 residues. CDR3 nucleotides: TGTGCCAGCAGCTTCGGGGGGAAGCGGGGAGAGGAGCAGTACTTC. As protein: CASSFGGKRGEEQYF.

The chain joins TRBV7-2 to TRBJ2-4, with 13 bases aligning to TRBD2. Germline V lookup: CDR1 SGHTA, CDR2 FQGNSA. V shed 3 bases, J shed 8 bases, and the junction held 7 bases outside the gene matches. There are 16 residues in the CDR3. This CDR3 is CASSFPGTSGVDIQYF. CDR3 DNA: TGTGCCAGCAGCTTTCCCGGGACTAGCGGGGTGGACATTCAGTACTTC.

The rearrangement uses TRBV9 and TRBJ2-5, with a weak D call TRBD2 (7 bases). The CDR3 spans 17 residues. The germline V and J ends were trimmed by 5 bases and 2 bases, with 22 bases remaining between them. Germline V gives CDR1 SGDLS, CDR2 YYNGEE. The CDR3 nucleotides are TGTGCCAGCAGAGACAGAAGGGGGGGCGGGGTGCAAGAGACCCAGTACTTC. It yields the protein CASRDRRGGGVQETQYF.